This entry lists 11 T cell receptor beta chains sequenced from one sample in a study of shared clonotypes between healthy human individuals. Clones were sequenced by immunoSEQ multiplex PCR, and TCRdb holds only the in-frame ones, with some missing. The top ten clones hold 0.1% to 0.15% of a sample with roughly 2 million clones, almost 96% of them seen once. Sequenced input: naive CD4+ T cells sorted from blood. The subset denotes: CD45RA+ positively selected. The source is a man in his late teens or twenties in good health.

CDR3 coding DNA: TGTGCCAGCACCAATCCGGGGGGTGATGGCTACACCTTC. The encoded protein is CASTNPGGDGYTF. This chain links TRBV5-6 with TRBJ1-2; D is possibly TRBD1 (5 bases). CDR3 length equals 13 residues. CDR1 SGHDT and CDR2 YYEEEE come from the germline V gene. The germline V and J ends were trimmed by 6 bases and 6 bases, with 15 bases remaining between them.

This chain joins TRBV5-6 and TRBJ1-2; 7 nucleotides align to TRBD1. After removal of 1 base from V and 7 bases from J, the junction contained 4 bases not matched to a gene. The CDR3 spans 13 residues. Germline V lookup: CDR1 SGHDT, CDR2 YYEEEE. CDR3 region: CASSLTTGIGYTF. The CDR3 nucleotides are TGTGCCAGCAGCTTGACGACAGGGATTGGCTACACCTTC.

V usage is TRBV28 and J usage is TRBJ1-1; maybe TRBD1 (5 bases). This CDR3 is 13 amino acids long. Trimming took 6 bases from V and 5 from J, leaving 13 bases between them. Germline V lookup: CDR1 MDHEN, CDR2 SYDVKM. CDR3 amino acids: CASSPQGFTEAFF. The CDR3 DNA reads TGTGCCAGCAGCCCTCAGGGTTTTACTGAAGCTTTCTTT.

V is TRBV19 and J is TRBJ2-3; 13 nucleotides line up with TRBD2. V trimming: 5 bases; J trimming: 8 bases; junction bases outside the gene matches: 7. CDR1 and CDR2 (germline): LNHDA, SQIVND (reference sequence). This CDR3 has 15 amino acids. DNA of the CDR3: TGTGCCAGTAGTCTCGGGACTAGCGGGGTCGGTACGCAGTATTTT. Its translation is CASSLGTSGVGTQYF.

V gene TRBV9 combines with J gene TRBJ1-2; D not resolved. With 0 bases removed from V and 14 bases from J, the gap between germline ends came to 23 bases. CDR1 is SGDLS, CDR2 YYNGEE, per germline. The CDR3 consists of 15 residues. The CDR3 sequence is CASSVEPPSEYRKTF. The CDR3 DNA follows: TGTGCCAGCAGCGTAGAGCCCCCATCAGAATACCGGAAGACCTTC. The entire variable domain, with the rest obtained from reference TRBV9 and TRBJ1-2, is as follows: DSGVTQTPKHLITATGQRVTLRCSPRSGDLSVYWYQQSLDQGLQFLIQYYNGEERAKGNILERFSAQQFPDLHSELNLSSLELGDSALYFCASSVEPPSEYRKTFGSGTRLTVV.

Written as DNA, the CDR3 is TGTGCCAGCAGTTTGACGGGACAGGGAAACACCATATATTTT. Its translation: CASSLTGQGNTIYF. This chain uses TRBV27 with TRBJ1-3, with TRBD1 identical over 7 bases. This CDR3 has 14 residues. V gave up 3 bases and J gave up 4 bases; unmatched junction bases: 3. Looked up from germline, CDR1 is MNHEY and CDR2 is SMNVEV (reference sequence).

The chain carries TRBV14 and TRBJ2-2, with D perhaps matching TRBD1 (5 bases). V was clipped by 1 base and J by 5 bases, with 11 bases between them. The germline CDR1 and CDR2 sequences are SGHDN and FVKESK. The CDR3 length is 15 residues. The CDR3 nucleotides read TGTGCCAGCAGCCAAGTAGGGGCTAAGACCGGGGAGCTGTTTTTT. Its protein product is CASSQVGAKTGELFF.

The chain employs TRBV2 and TRBJ2-1; D possibly uses TRBD1 or TRBD2 (6 bases each). This CDR3 is built from 15 residues. Trimming shortened V by 7 bases and J by 0 bases, and 13 bases separated the two germline ends. Per germline, CDR1 SNHLY and CDR2 FYNNEI. In DNA, the CDR3 is TGTGCCAGCAATACTCCGGGGGCCTCCTACAATGAGCAGTTCTTC. The encoded protein is CASNTPGASYNEQFF.

This chain joins TRBV6-6 and TRBJ2-7; 13 bases are a match to TRBD2. Germline lookup yields CDR1 MNHNY and CDR2 SVGAGI (reference sequence). This CDR3 is 16 amino acids long. Trimming removed 6 bases from V and 1 base from J; junction bases left unmatched: 6. CDR3 sequence reads: CASSATSGRYSYEQYF. CDR3 DNA: TGTGCCAGCAGCGCGACTAGCGGGAGGTATTCCTACGAGCAGTACTTC.

Concerning this clone itself: Other DNA sequences in the same sample also yield this CDR3. The chain recombines TRBV18 with TRBJ1-4; D gene uncertain. Trimming took 2 bases from V and 0 from J, leaving 4 bases between them. This CDR3 contains 14 residues. CDR1 is KGHSH and CDR2 is LQKENI in the germline V gene. Here the CDR3 DNA reads TGTGCCAGCTCACCAACTGCAACTAATGAAAAACTGTTTTTT. Translating gives CASSPTATNEKLFF.

The V and J genes are TRBV11-2 and TRBJ2-3; D might be TRBD2 (5 bases). Between the trimmed V and J ends, which lost 1 base and 4 bases, there was a span of 21 bases. CDR1 SGHAT and CDR2 FQNNGV come from the germline V gene. This CDR3 is 18 amino acids long. CDR3 in DNA: TGTGCCAGCAGCTTAGTGGCGGCTAGCCTTGGATTCCCAGATACGCAGTATTTT. This translates into CASSLVAASLGFPDTQYF.